The next 16 T cell receptor beta chains were all read from a single sample in a study of T cells in localized non-small cell lung cancer. The method was immunoSEQ multiplex PCR; TCRdb's version includes in-frame clones alone and lacks a portion of them. The data contain 70,000 to 80,000 clones, about 88% of them seen just once; the ten biggest clones take up less than 25%. The material was peripheral blood, obtained before any cancer treatment. Receptors were obtained from a woman between 35 and 75 years old with stage I squamous cell lung carcinoma.

This rearrangement joins TRBV5-4 to TRBJ2-2; 10 positions match TRBD2. Germline CDR1 is SGHNT and CDR2 is YYREEE (reference sequence). The CDR3 has 14 amino acids. V shed 3 bases, J shed 6 bases, and the junction held 2 bases outside the gene matches. The CDR3 loop is CASSSGTSAGELFF. CDR3 nucleotide sequence: TGTGCCAGCAGCTCTGGGACTAGCGCCGGGGAGCTGTTTTTT. The complete variable domain, with remaining parts taken from reference TRBV5-4 and TRBJ2-2, reads ETGVTQSPTHLIKTRGQQVTLRCSSQSGHNTVSWYQQALGQGPQFIFQYYREEENGRGNFPPRFSGLQFPNYSSELNVNALELDDSALYLCASSSGTSAGELFFGEGSRLTVL.

The rearrangement links TRBV9 to TRBJ1-2; no reliable D call. The CDR3 consists of 15 residues. Trimming pared 0 bases from V and 1 base from J, leaving 10 bases between. CDR1 is SGDLS and CDR2 is YYNGEE in the germline V gene. CDR3 protein: CASSVEADLNYGYTF. The CDR3 DNA reads TGTGCCAGCAGCGTAGAGGCGGATCTTAACTATGGCTACACCTTC.

The chain links TRBV18 to TRBJ1-4; TRBD1 might be the D (5 bases). The V end lost 4 bases, the J end lost 0 bases, and 9 bases lay between the germline ends. CDR3 size: 15 residues. Per the germline V gene, CDR1 is KGHSH and CDR2 is LQKENI. CDR3 DNA sequence: TGTGCCAGCTCACGGGGCGGGGCAACTAATGAAAAACTGTTTTTT. Its translation: CASSRGGATNEKLFF.

This chain joins TRBV19 and TRBJ1-5; D perhaps matches TRBD1 (5 bases). CDR1 is LNHDA, CDR2 SQIVND, per germline (reference sequence). V lost 3 bases and J 6 bases, leaving 15 bases between the germline ends. The CDR3 covers 15 residues. In DNA, the CDR3 is TGTGCCAGTAGTATGAGAGGGGCGGCGGGTCAGCCCCAGCATTTT. Translated: CASSMRGAAGQPQHF.

The chain has TRBV6-5 and TRBJ1-1; possibly TRBD1 for D (5 bases). Germline V gene lookup returns CDR1 MNHEY and CDR2 SVGAGI. V shed 6 bases and J shed 0 bases, with 11 bases lying between them. The CDR3 consists of 14 residues. The CDR3 region is CASSPGGLNTEAFF. In DNA form, the CDR3 reads TGTGCCAGCAGCCCCGGGGGGTTGAACACTGAAGCTTTCTTT.

This chain uses TRBV2 with TRBJ2-7; a possible D gene is TRBD1 (6 bases). Per germline, CDR1 SNHLY and CDR2 FYNNEI. Trimming left V 3 bases short and J 5 bases short, with 11 bases between. The CDR3 runs 13 residues. CDR3 DNA: TGTGCCAGCAGTGATTCAGGGGACCACGAGCAGTACTTC. Amino acid sequence: CASSDSGDHEQYF.

The rearrangement links TRBV27 to TRBJ2-1; 12 bases agree with TRBD2. Germline-derived CDR1 and CDR2 are MNHEY and SMNVEV (reference sequence). The CDR3 length is 16 residues. Unmatched junction bases numbered 9, after V lost 6 bases and J lost 6 bases. CDR3 protein: CASRGGTSGFTNEQFF. As DNA, the CDR3 is TGTGCCAGCAGGGGGGGGACTAGCGGGTTCACCAATGAGCAGTTCTTC.

This clone appeared a single time. The V call is TRBV7-2, the J call TRBJ1-2; D might be TRBD1 (5 bases). The CDR3 consists of 15 residues. Trimming stripped 3 bases from V and 0 bases from J, with 11 bases between. Germline values: CDR1 SGHTA, CDR2 FQGNSA. The CDR3 reads CASSFGTATNYGYTF. The CDR3, as DNA: TGTGCCAGCAGCTTCGGGACGGCTACTAACTATGGCTACACCTTC.

The J gene is TRBJ1-1, the V gene TRBV10-3; perhaps TRBD1 as D (6 bases). With 0 bases removed from V and 1 base from J, the gap between germline ends came to 12 bases. The CDR3 spans 16 residues. Germline-derived CDR1 and CDR2 are ENHRY and SYGVKD. CDR3 DNA sequence: TGTGCCATCAGTGAGTCGAGGGGGGCGCGGAACACTGAAGCTTTCTTT. It specifies CAISESRGARNTEAFF.

The chain couples TRBV30 to TRBJ1-1, with 9 bases matching TRBD1. Germline values: CDR1 GTSNPN, CDR2 SVGIG (reference sequence). The CDR3 covers 17 residues. With V trimmed by 3 bases and J by 1 base, 12 bases remained unmatched. CDR3 region: CAWRLLEDRGTNTEAFF. The CDR3 nucleotides are TGTGCCTGGAGGTTGTTAGAGGACAGGGGAACGAACACTGAAGCTTTCTTT.

The gene calls are TRBV5-1 and TRBJ2-7; D perhaps matches TRBD1 (5 bases). The CDR3 is 14 residues long. Trimming took off 2 bases at V and 5 bases at J, with 14 bases between the two ends. CDR1 SGHRS and CDR2 YFSETQ come from the germline V gene. CDR3 coding DNA: TGCGCCAGCAGCTTAGTTCAGGGCAGCGACGAGCAGTACTTC. Amino acids: CASSLVQGSDEQYF.

This clone was observed a single time. The rearrangement uses TRBV6-5 and TRBJ1-1; maybe TRBD1 (6 bases). Germline V gene data show CDR1 as MNHEY and CDR2 as SVGAGI. The CDR3 is 13 amino acids. The V and J ends lost 5 bases and 5 bases respectively, with 12 bases between them. This chain's CDR3 is CASSGQIRTEAFF. CDR3 nucleotides: TGTGCCAGCAGTGGACAGATAAGAACTGAAGCTTTCTTT.

This clone is a singleton in its sample. The chain combines TRBV6-6 with TRBJ2-3; 8 nucleotides match TRBD1. The germline CDR1 and CDR2 sequences are MNHNY and SVGAGI (reference sequence). The CDR3 spans 16 residues. Germline trimming cut 6 bases from V and 3 bases from J; bases unmatched to any gene: 11. The CDR3 protein is CASRAHRGKYTDTQYF. The CDR3 nucleotides read TGTGCCAGCAGAGCTCACAGGGGGAAGTATACAGATACGCAGTATTTT.

The count of this clone is one. One junction end disagrees with the germline gene, perhaps due to a read error. The V gene is TRBV7-7, the J gene TRBJ1-6; D is unclear. Germline V gene data show CDR1 as SSHAT and CDR2 as FNYEAQ (reference sequence). This CDR3 has 13 residues. The chain's CDR3 is CASSLEENSPLHF. CDR3 DNA: TGTGCTAGCAGCTTAGAGGAGAATTCACCCCTCCACTTT.

V and J are TRBV7-9 and TRBJ1-1; the D is unclear. The CDR3 consists of 11 residues. Trimming removed 5 bases at V and 3 bases at J, with 4 bases between. Per germline, CDR1 SEHNR and CDR2 FQNEAQ (reference sequence). CDR3 DNA sequence: TGTGCCAGCAGCCTTTACACTGAAGCTTTCTTT. This encodes CASSLYTEAFF. Using reference TRBV7-9 and TRBJ1-1 for the parts outside the CDR3, the full variable domain is DTGVSQNPRHKITKRGQNVTFRCDPISEHNRLYWYRQTLGQGPEFLTYFQNEAQLEKSRLLSDRFSAERPKGSFSTLEIQRTEQGDSAMYLCASSLYTEAFFGQGTRLTVV.

The V call is TRBV10-3, the J call TRBJ1-5; the D is unclear. The CDR3 totals 13 residues. Germline lookup yields CDR1 ENHRY and CDR2 SYGVKD. The V end was cut by 3 bases, the J end by 5 bases, with 8 bases between. CDR3 sequence reads: CAISDEVYQPQHF. The CDR3 DNA reads as TGTGCCATCAGTGACGAGGTCTATCAGCCCCAGCATTTT.